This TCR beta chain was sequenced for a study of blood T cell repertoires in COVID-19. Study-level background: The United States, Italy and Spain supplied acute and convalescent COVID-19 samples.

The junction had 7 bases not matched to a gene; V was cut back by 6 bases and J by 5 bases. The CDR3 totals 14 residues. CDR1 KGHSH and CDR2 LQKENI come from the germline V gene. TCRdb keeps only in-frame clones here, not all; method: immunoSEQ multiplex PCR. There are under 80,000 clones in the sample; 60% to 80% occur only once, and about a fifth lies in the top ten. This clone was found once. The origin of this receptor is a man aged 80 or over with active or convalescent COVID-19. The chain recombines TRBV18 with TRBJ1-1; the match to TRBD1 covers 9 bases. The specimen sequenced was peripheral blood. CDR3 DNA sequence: TGTGCCAGCTCGTCGGACAGGGGTGTAACTGAAGCTTTCTTT. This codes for CASSSDRGVTEAFF.